Sequencing of this T cell receptor (beta chain) was carried out in a study of lymphopenia after photon versus proton radiotherapy. Findings and caveats of the study: Oligoclonal CD8+ Temra expansion after nadir drove photon patients' diversity drop. A bigger post-nadir fall in TCR diversity correlated inversely with survival time in deceased patients.

Libraries were prepared by immunoSEQ multiplex PCR; TCRdb keeps only in-frame clonotypes and omits some of them. This sample yields some 31,000 clones, of which approximately 84% are seen a single time; roughly 15% belongs to the top ten. V gave up 2 bases and J gave up 2 bases, with 16 bases separating them. The CDR3 sequence is 17 residues long. Germline assignment: CDR1 KGHSH and CDR2 LQKENI. This clone has more than one count but fewer than ten. What it binds is not known. Here the sequenced sample was peripheral blood, taken from a patient treated with proton-based radiotherapy. This TCR derives from a woman between 65 and 79 years old with pancreatic cancer. The rearrangement links TRBV18 to TRBJ1-3, with D uncertain. The CDR3 bases are TGTGCCAGCTCACCATTTACCGGGCTGCCCACTGGAAACACCATATATTTT. This encodes CASSPFTGLPTGNTIYF. The whole variable domain, remainder taken from reference TRBV18 and TRBJ1-3, is NAGVMQNPRHLVRRRGQEARLRCSPMKGHSHVYWYRQLPEEGLKFMVYLQKENIIDESGMPKERFSAEFPKEGPSILRIQQVVRGDSAAYFCASSPFTGLPTGNTIYFGEGSWLTVV.